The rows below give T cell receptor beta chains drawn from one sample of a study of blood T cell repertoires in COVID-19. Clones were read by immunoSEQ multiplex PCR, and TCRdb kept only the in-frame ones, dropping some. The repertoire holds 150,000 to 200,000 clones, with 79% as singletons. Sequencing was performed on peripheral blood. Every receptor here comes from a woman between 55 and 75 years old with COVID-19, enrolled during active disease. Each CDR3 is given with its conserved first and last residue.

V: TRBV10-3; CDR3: CATSQRGTDTQYF
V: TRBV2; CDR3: CASDKGLEDTQYF
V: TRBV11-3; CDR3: CASSLEGGRGTYEQYF
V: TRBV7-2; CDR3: CASRVGQGGAGYTF
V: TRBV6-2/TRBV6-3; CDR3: CASSYTGRNTEAFF
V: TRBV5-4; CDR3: CASSRTSGGLHTGELFF
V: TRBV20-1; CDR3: CSARGEEAQYF
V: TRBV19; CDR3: CASSGQGKVSQPQHF
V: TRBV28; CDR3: CASIPRGRALTDTQYF
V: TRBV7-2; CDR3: CASSLDGQEYQPQHF
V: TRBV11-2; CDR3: CASSSPGQAFTNYGYTF
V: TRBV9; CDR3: CASSGQGWGDSPLHF
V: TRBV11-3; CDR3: CASSLQNTYEQYF
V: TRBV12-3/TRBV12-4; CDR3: CASSPEDTGELFF
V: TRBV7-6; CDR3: CASSFRGTGDTEAFF
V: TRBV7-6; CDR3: CASSEVAGRTDTQYF
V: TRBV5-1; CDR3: CASSSKTSGSMYEQFF
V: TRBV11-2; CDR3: CASSLLSEEQYF
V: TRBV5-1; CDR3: CASSQGLLAGGLVDTQYF
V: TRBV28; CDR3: CASSLARTGGFLLHF